A selection of T cell receptor beta chains follows, all from one sample in a study of untreated major depressive disorder. The method was immunoSEQ multiplex PCR; TCRdb's version includes in-frame clones alone and lacks a portion of them. The profile shows about 21,000 clones, just under 90% of them singletons. Specimen: CD4+ T cells from PBMCs. The receptor set was obtained from a woman in her thirties or forties in good health. The CDR3 runs from the conserved cysteine through the conserved F or W. D genes are given only for firm matches. Expanded clones get a size class; other rows say once, few or many, or leave the size out.

d_call	clone_size	cdr3_length	v_call	j_call	cdr3_nt	cdr3_aa
.	.	13	TRBV12-5	TRBJ2-2	TGTGCTAGTGGTTCCTGGGACACCGGGGAGCTGTTTTTT	CASGSWDTGELFF
.	.	13	TRBV2	TRBJ2-3	TGTGCCAGCGGGGTGGGTGTGACAGATACGCAGTATTTT	CASGVGVTDTQYF
.	.	12	TRBV10-3	TRBJ2-1	TGTGCCATCAGCTCCTCAGGGGATGAGCAGTTCTTC	CAISSSGDEQFF
.	few	14	TRBV7-6	TRBJ1-1	TGTGCCAGCAGCTTAGTCGGGGGGGACACTGAAGCTTTCTTT	CASSLVGGDTEAFF
TRBD1	.	14	TRBV7-3	TRBJ2-5	TGTGCCAGCAGCCAAACAGGACAGGGGGAGACCCAGTACTTC	CASSQTGQGETQYF
TRBD1	.	15	TRBV6-1	TRBJ1-2	TGTGCCAGCAACACCCAGGGGGCGTCTTTCGGTGGCTACACCTTC	CASNTQGASFGGYTF
.	.	12	TRBV19	TRBJ1-2	TGTGCCAGTAAATGGGCTAACTATGGCTACACCTTC	CASKWANYGYTF
TRBD1	.	12	TRBV30	TRBJ1-2	TGTGCCTGGAGTTCACAGGGGGCTGGCTACACCTTC	CAWSSQGAGYTF
.	.	14	TRBV6-5	TRBJ2-7	TGTGCCAGCAGTTACCTAGGTTTCACCTACGAGCAGTACTTC	CASSYLGFTYEQYF
TRBD2	.	16	TRBV4-3	TRBJ2-5	TGCGCCAGCAGCCCGGGACTAGCGGGGGGTAGGGAGACCCAGTACTTC	CASSPGLAGGRETQYF
.	.	13	TRBV5-6	TRBJ2-5	TGTGCCAGCAGCTTGCTTGAACAAGAGACCCAGTACTTC	CASSLLEQETQYF
.	.	14	TRBV27	TRBJ1-2	TGTGCCAGCAGTTTTCGACAGACCTCCTATGGCTACACCTTC	CASSFRQTSYGYTF
.	.	14	TRBV5-1	TRBJ1-6	TGCGCCAGCAGCGATTCAGGTGGTGGGTCACCCCTCCACTTT	CASSDSGGGSPLHF
.	.	15	TRBV27	TRBJ2-2	TGTGCCAGCAGTTTCCGCATCCAGAACACCGGGGAGCTGTTTTTT	CASSFRIQNTGELFF
.	.	13	TRBV18	TRBJ1-1	TGTGCCAGCTCACCACCTATGCACACTGAAGCTTTCTTT	CASSPPMHTEAFF
.	.	12	TRBV6-1	TRBJ1-2	TGTGCCAGCAGTGAACGAGGGTATGGCTACACCTTC	CASSERGYGYTF
.	few	15	TRBV6-1	TRBJ1-1	TGTGCCAGCACTGTGGCCCAGGGCCTAGCCACTGAAGCTTTCTTT	CASTVAQGLATEAFF
TRBD1	.	18	TRBV18	TRBJ2-6	TGTGCCAGCTCACCACCCACAGGGACAGGGCCTGGGGCCAACGTCCTGACTTTC	CASSPPTGTGPGANVLTF
.	.	13	TRBV11-3	TRBJ2-2	TGTGCCAGCAGCTTAGAGGGAACCGGGGAGCTGTTTTTT	CASSLEGTGELFF
.	.	14	TRBV27	TRBJ2-5	TGTGCCAGCAGCCATAGGAAAGGGGCAGAGACCCAGTACTTC	CASSHRKGAETQYF
.	.	14	TRBV27	TRBJ2-5	TGTGCCAGCAGTTTCGCGGGTCCCCGGGAGACCCAGTACTTC	CASSFAGPRETQYF
TRBD2	.	15	TRBV15	TRBJ2-3	TGTGCCACCAGCAGACCGCGGGGGGGAACAGATACGCAGTATTTT	CATSRPRGGTDTQYF
.	.	14	TRBV6-5	TRBJ2-5	TGTGCCAGCAGTTACTCGACGGATAAAGAGACCCAGTACTTC	CASSYSTDKETQYF
TRBD2	.	15	TRBV5-1	TRBJ2-1	TGCGCCAGCAGCTCTTCTCTAGCGGTAGGCAATGAGCAGTTCTTC	CASSSSLAVGNEQFF
.	.	12	TRBV2	TRBJ2-2	TGTGCCAGCAGGGCAACAGGGACGGAGTTGTTTTTT	CASRATGTELFF
TRBD2	.	11	TRBV20-1	TRBJ2-4	TGCAGTGCTAGCGGGAGGCCCGCTCAGTACTTC	CSASGRPAQYF
.	once	13	TRBV2	TRBJ1-3	TGTGCCAGCAATGAAATCTCTGGAAACACCATATATTTT	CASNEISGNTIYF
.	.	12	TRBV7-2	TRBJ2-4	TGTGCCAGCAGCGGAGGAGGGGTCCAACAGTACTTC	CASSGGGVQQYF
.	.	17	TRBV5-8	TRBJ1-5	TGTGCCAGCAGCTTCGCGGGCAGGTCTTATAGCAATCAGCCCCAGCATTTT	CASSFAGRSYSNQPQHF
TRBD1	.	18	TRBV5-6	TRBJ2-2	TGTGCCAGCAGCTACCGAATGACAGGGGTTGCGAACACCGGGGAGCTGTTTTTT	CASSYRMTGVANTGELFF
TRBD2	.	18	TRBV9	TRBJ2-1	TGTGCCAGCAGCGCAGTCTTGGGGACTAGCGGGAGTCGGAATGAGCAGTTCTTC	CASSAVLGTSGSRNEQFF
.	.	16	TRBV4-1	TRBJ2-6	TGCGCCAGCAGCCAAGTGGTGATCTCTGGGGCCAACGTCCTGACTTTC	CASSQVVISGANVLTF
.	.	14	TRBV6-1	TRBJ2-7	TGTGGTACGGCCCTACAGGAGATTTCCTACGAGCAGTACTTC	CGTALQEISYEQYF
.	.	17	TRBV28	TRBJ1-1	TGTGCCAGCAGTTCACCGGGACTGAGTTTGGCGAACACTGAAGCTTTCTTT	CASSSPGLSLANTEAFF
TRBD1	.	16	TRBV28	TRBJ2-5	TGTGCCAGCAGTACCTCGCCCGGGACAGGGTTGGAGACCCAGTACTTC	CASSTSPGTGLETQYF